Described below is a single T cell receptor (beta chain) sequence and its context. Possible read error: a much larger clone is one base away. Unmatched junction bases numbered 13, after V lost 2 bases and J lost 9 bases. CDR3 size: 15 residues. Germline-derived CDR1 and CDR2 are SQVTM and ANQGSEA. During its preparation, the TCRbeta library received unique molecular identifiers. TCRdb ran MiXCR on the PCR reads and lists one entry per CDR3 protein. The data contain about 400,000 distinct CDR3 sequences, just over 20% of them singletons. The sample is drawn from a study of T-cell reconstitution after alpha-beta-depleted transplantation in children.

This TCR was sampled from a human donor who donated a stem cell graft to a child with acute myeloid leukemia. The chain has TRBV29-1 and TRBJ2-5, with 9 positions matching TRBD1. This specimen was PBMCs from the stem cell graft donor, taken from the stem cell graft. The CDR3 loop reads CSVELGQGDLEAQYF. The DNA for the CDR3 is TGCAGCGTTGAACTGGGACAGGGTGACTTGGAGGCCCAGTACTTC.